The 5 T cell receptor beta chains below were found in one sample sequenced in a study of OX40 agonist ivuxolimab in advanced cancers. The method was immunoSEQ multiplex PCR; TCRdb's version includes in-frame clones alone and lacks a portion of them. This sample has approximately 70,000 clones; roughly 88% occur once, and the top ten carry roughly 8.2%. The material sequenced was CD4+ or CD8+ T cells sorted from blood, taken in a trial of the OX40 agonist ivuxolimab. Source of these receptors: an adult with an advanced solid tumor such as melanoma, head and neck, liver or kidney cancer.

The chain is built from TRBV4-2 and TRBJ1-4; possible D gene TRBD1, 5 bases. This CDR3 contains 18 residues. Trimming took off 0 bases at V and 10 bases at J, with 24 bases between the two ends. Per germline, CDR1 LGHNA and CDR2 YNFKEQ. The CDR3 here is CASSQEGSRVGAEGKLFF. Written as DNA, the CDR3 is TGTGCCAGCAGCCAAGAAGGTTCGAGAGTAGGGGCTGAGGGAAAACTGTTTTTT.

This rearrangement joins TRBV5-1 to TRBJ2-4; 8 bases are shared with TRBD1. The V gene's germline CDR1 is SGHRS and CDR2 YFSETQ. The CDR3 totals 13 residues. The V segment lost 4 bases and the J segment 8 bases; nucleotides outside the gene matches: 5. The CDR3: CASSAYRGDIQYF. DNA of the CDR3: TGCGCCAGCAGCGCCTACAGGGGGGACATTCAGTACTTC.

A word on this clone: This same CDR3 is encoded by further DNA sequences in the sample. The chain carries TRBV15 and TRBJ2-1; D gene ambiguous. CDR3 size: 15 residues. V lost 0 bases and J lost 4, with 10 bases in between. Germline CDR1 LNHNV, CDR2 YYDKDF (reference sequence). The DNA of the CDR3 is TGTGCCACCAGCAGAGAGAATAGTCCTTACAATGAGCAGTTCTTC. Amino acids: CATSRENSPYNEQFF. Full variable domain (remainder filled in from reference TRBV15 and TRBJ2-1): DAMVIQNPRYQVTQFGKPVTLSCSQTLNHNVMYWYQQKSSQAPKLLFHYYDKDFNNEADTPDNFQSRRPNTSFCFLDIRSPGLGDTAMYLCATSRENSPYNEQFFGPGTRLTVL.

This clone is deemed medium-sized (0.01 to 0.1%). V is TRBV7-8 and J is TRBJ1-3; possible D gene TRBD1, 5 bases. Germline CDR1 is SGHVS and CDR2 is FQNEAQ. The germline V and J ends were trimmed by 7 bases and 2 bases, with 9 bases remaining between them. This CDR3 spans 13 amino acids. This CDR3 reads CASTMGPGNTIYF. The DNA of the CDR3 is TGTGCCAGCACCATGGGACCTGGAAACACCATATATTTT.

The genes are TRBV7-2 and TRBJ2-2; D unresolved. This CDR3 is built from 13 residues. Deletions cut 2 bases from V and 7 bases from J, with 8 bases between. Germline assignment: CDR1 SGHTA and CDR2 FQGNSA. CDR3 DNA sequence: TGTGCCAGCAGCTTATCTTGGAGCGGGGAGCTGTTTTTT. Translating it yields CASSLSWSGELFF. The full variable domain, in which reference TRBV7-2 and TRBJ2-2 provide the parts outside the CDR3, is GAGVSQSPSNKVTEKGKDVELRCDPISGHTALYWYRQSLGQGLEFLIYFQGNSAPDKSGLPSDRFSAERTGGSVSTLTIQRTQQEDSAVYLCASSLSWSGELFFGEGSRLTVL.